This T cell receptor (beta chain) emerged from a study of blood T cell repertoires in COVID-19. Across the whole study: COVID-19 samples collected from the United States, Italy and Spain covered acute and convalescent phases. Sample material is recorded as cDNA or gDNA derived from T cells, B-cell-depleted T cells, or PBMCs.

Original handling: Quantification of nucleated cells was approximated via reference gene primer amplification. The repertoire was sequenced with immunoSEQ multiplex PCR; TCRdb's copy has only in-frame clones and lacks some. The V and J calls and clone size come from that table; D and trimming were worked out from the DNA. The table includes just over 150,000 clones, 85% to 95% detected once. This clone appeared once. This sequence originates from a woman aged 50 to 60 with acute or convalescent COVID-19. Material for sequencing was peripheral blood.

Here the CDR3 reads CSVESPPGDYGYTF. The DNA for the CDR3 is TGCAGCGTTGAAAGCCCTCCAGGGGACTATGGCTACACCTTC. This chain joins TRBV29-1 and TRBJ1-2; the D gene is possibly TRBD1 (6 bases). The CDR3 loop spans 14 amino acids. Trimming cost V 2 bases and J 3 bases, with 13 bases left between them. Germline CDR1 reads SQVTM; CDR2 reads ANQGSEA.